The text below deals with one TCR beta chain. The sample belongs to a study of cytomegalovirus exposure and HLA in healthy donors. Germline lookup yields CDR1 LNHDA and CDR2 SQIVND (reference sequence). After removal of 5 bases from V and 8 bases from J, the junction contained 17 bases not matched to a gene. The CDR3 length is 17 residues. The PCR was carried out with 60 Vbeta primers and 13 Jbeta primers. Only in-frame clones appear in the TCRdb table, and some are missing; sequencing was by immunoSEQ multiplex PCR. This table holds around 190,000 clones, 81% found once. The sequenced sample consisted of PBMCs. The V call is TRBV19, the J call TRBJ2-3, with TRBD1 matching over 9 bases. This receptor was identified in a man in his forties in good health and CMV-seropositive. CDR3 nucleotides: TGTGCCAGTAGTTTGGCCCCGGCGGGACAGGGTGTCGGTACGCAGTATTTT. Its translation is CASSLAPAGQGVGTQYF.